These T cell receptor beta chains were read from a single sample in a study of T cells after yellow fever vaccination. TCRdb re-called the 5' RACE reads through MiXCR, storing one row per CDR3 protein. This sample has roughly 170,000 distinct CDR3 sequences; approximately 6.2% occur once, and the top ten carry less than 3.5%. The sample here was CD4+ T cells sorted from PBMCs, taken on the day of the first yellow fever vaccination. These receptor sequences come from a man younger than 30 who received the YFV17D yellow fever vaccine. Each CDR3 is given with its conserved first and last residue. The D gene is left open where the match is weak. The size of a clone is reported for some rows only, either as once, few or many, or as a class for expanded clones.

d_gene	abundance	v_gene	j_gene	CDR3nt	CDR3aa
-	few	TRBV4-1	TRBJ1-1	TGCGCCAGCAGCCTCCAGGCGTGGAACACTGAAGCTTTCTTT	CASSLQAWNTEAFF
TRBD1	-	TRBV20-1	TRBJ1-2	TGCAGTGCTAGGGTCCCCGGGACAGGGAACTATGGCTACACCTTC	CSARVPGTGNYGYTF
-	few	TRBV29-1	TRBJ2-5	TGCAGCGTTGTGAGTGCGTATTTGGGAGAGACCCAGTACTTC	CSVVSAYLGETQYF
-	few	TRBV2	TRBJ2-7	TGTGCCAGCAGACTCGGCAGGCCAGCGGCTTACGAGCAGTACTTC	CASRLGRPAAYEQYF
-	-	TRBV9	TRBJ1-5	TGTGCCAGCAGCGTATCGGGGAAGGGACAGCCCCAGCATTTT	CASSVSGKGQPQHF
-	many	TRBV12-3/TRBV12-4	TRBJ1-5	TGTGCCAGCAGCTTACAGGGCAATCAGCCCCAGCATTTT	CASSLQGNQPQHF
TRBD2	many	TRBV5-1	TRBJ2-3	TGCGCCAGCAGCTCCGGACTAGCGGTTGTAGATACGCAGTATTTT	CASSSGLAVVDTQYF
-	many	TRBV20-1	TRBJ1-6	TGCAGTGCTAGTCTCGGTAGATATTCACCCCTCCACTTT	CSASLGRYSPLHF
TRBD1	many	TRBV7-9	TRBJ1-1	TGTGCCAGCAGGGGACAGGCGGGGACTGAAGCTTTCTTT	CASRGQAGTEAFF
-	few	TRBV30	TRBJ1-5	TGTGCCTGGAGTGTCGGAAGCAATCAGCCCCAGCATTTT	CAWSVGSNQPQHF
-	few	TRBV4-3	TRBJ1-4	TGCGCCAGCAGCCCCCGAGGGCGTTCAACTAATGAAAAACTGTTTTTT	CASSPRGRSTNEKLFF
TRBD1	many	TRBV15	TRBJ1-5	TGTGCCACCAGCGGGGGGACAGGGAATCAGCCCCAGCATTTT	CATSGGTGNQPQHF
-	few	TRBV5-1	TRBJ2-2	TGCGCCAGCAGCTTGTTGGGGTTGGCCACCGGGGAGCTGTTTTTT	CASSLLGLATGELFF
-	many	TRBV5-1	TRBJ2-3	TGCGCCAGCAGCTTGTCTCGCCCAGGGGACGAGGATACGCAGTATTTT	CASSLSRPGDEDTQYF
-	many	TRBV18	TRBJ2-1	TGTGCCAGCTCACCAAGGGCGCGCAGTGGGGGCCTCTACAATGAGCAGTTCTTC	CASSPRARSGGLYNEQFF
-	many	TRBV27	TRBJ2-3	TGTGCCAGCAGTTTAAGGACTCCTGACACAGATACGCAGTATTTT	CASSLRTPDTDTQYF
TRBD1	few	TRBV4-1	TRBJ1-2	TGCGCCAGCAGCCTCCCGACAGGGGACGCTAGCGGCTACACCTTC	CASSLPTGDASGYTF
TRBD1	many	TRBV12-3/TRBV12-4	TRBJ1-1	TGTGCCAGCAGACTACAGGGGGAAGGTGAAGCTTTCTTT	CASRLQGEGEAFF
TRBD1	many	TRBV5-1	TRBJ1-2	TGCGCCAGCAGCTTGGGACAGGGTGACGGCTACACCTTC	CASSLGQGDGYTF
-	-	TRBV5-1	TRBJ2-1	TGCGCCAGCAGCTTCAATCGGCCTTCCGACAATGAGCAGTTCTTC	CASSFNRPSDNEQFF
-	-	TRBV19	TRBJ2-6	TGTGCCAGTAGCCCCGAGGGAGGAACTGGGGCCAACGTCCTGACTTTC	CASSPEGGTGANVLTF
-	many	TRBV3-1	TRBJ2-3	TGTGCCAGCAGCCCTACCTCCAGCACAGATACGCAGTATTTT	CASSPTSSTDTQYF
TRBD2	many	TRBV12-3/TRBV12-4	TRBJ2-2	TGTGCCAGCAGTTTAGAAGCGGGGGGATCAACCGGGGAGCTGTTTTTT	CASSLEAGGSTGELFF
TRBD1	few	TRBV6-6	TRBJ2-4	TGTGCCAGCAGACAGGGGGACAAAAACATTCAGTACTTC	CASRQGDKNIQYF
-	few	TRBV11-2	TRBJ2-1	TGTGCCAGCAGCTTAGACAGGTCAGGGTACAATGAGCAGTTCTTC	CASSLDRSGYNEQFF
-	many	TRBV12-3/TRBV12-4	TRBJ1-3	TGTGCCAGCAGTCCCGGACAATCTGGAAACACCATATATTTT	CASSPGQSGNTIYF
TRBD1	many	TRBV19	TRBJ1-4	TGTGCCAGTGGCGATCCGGGACAGGGCTCAAGGAGGTCCCTGTTTTTT	CASGDPGQGSRRSLFF
-	-	TRBV20-1	TRBJ1-5	TGCAGTGCCAAGACTGGGCGGTCGGGCAATCAGCCCCAGCATTTT	CSAKTGRSGNQPQHF
TRBD2	many	TRBV7-3	TRBJ2-1	TGTGCCAGCAGCAAGACTAGCGTCACGAATGAGCAGTTCTTC	CASSKTSVTNEQFF
TRBD2	-	TRBV6-1	TRBJ2-3	TGTGCCAGCAGTGAGCGTCTAGCGGACCGCACAGATACGCAGTATTTT	CASSERLADRTDTQYF
-	many	TRBV7-9	TRBJ2-1	TGTGCCAGCAGCTTAATGGGGGTAACCTACAATGAGCAGTTCTTC	CASSLMGVTYNEQFF
TRBD2	-	TRBV4-3	TRBJ2-1	TGCGCCAGCAGCTTCCGTAAGGCTAGCGGGGGGTACAATGAGCAGTTCTTC	CASSFRKASGGYNEQFF
TRBD2	many	TRBV24-1	TRBJ2-3	TGTGCCACCAGTGATATGACTAGCGGGGGAGATACGCAGTATTTT	CATSDMTSGGDTQYF
-	-	TRBV7-2	TRBJ1-4	TGTGCCAGCAGCTTCCGGGGCCGGGAAAAACTGTTTTTT	CASSFRGREKLFF
-	-	TRBV20-1	TRBJ1-6	TGCAGTGCTCACCGGTCTCATCCACCCCTCCACTTT	CSAHRSHPPLHF
TRBD1	-	TRBV7-2	TRBJ1-2	TGTGCCAGCAGCGATTCCGGGACAGCGGGGGTTGGCTACACCTTC	CASSDSGTAGVGYTF
-	-	TRBV7-2	TRBJ1-3	TGTGCCAGCAGCTTATCCGGTTTGTTCGTCGGAAACACCATATATTTT	CASSLSGLFVGNTIYF
TRBD2	many	TRBV28	TRBJ2-3	TGTGCCAGCGGGAGCGGGGGGGCCTTGGATACGCAGTATTTT	CASGSGGALDTQYF
-	few	TRBV20-1	TRBJ1-1	TGCAGTGCTAGGGCAGGGATGGACACTGAAGCTTTCTTT	CSARAGMDTEAFF
-	many	TRBV6-5	TRBJ2-7	TGTGCCAGCAGTTACAAGGGCGACGAGCAGTACTTC	CASSYKGDEQYF
TRBD1	few	TRBV25-1	TRBJ1-6	TGTGCCAGCAGGGTCTCTGGGGGACAGGGGTTGTCACCCCTCCACTTT	CASRVSGGQGLSPLHF
-	many	TRBV20-1	TRBJ2-1	TGCAGTGCTGGTGGGGGCGGGTCGGCACATGAGCAGTTCTTC	CSAGGGGSAHEQFF
TRBD1	many	TRBV5-1	TRBJ2-7	TGCGCCAGCAGCTTCCCGGGACAGTCCTACGAGCAGTACTTC	CASSFPGQSYEQYF
-	-	TRBV5-5	TRBJ1-1	TGTGCCAGCAGCTTGGCCATGGGCCTGGGGACTGAAGCTTTCTTT	CASSLAMGLGTEAFF
-	many	TRBV12-3/TRBV12-4	TRBJ2-2	TGTGCCAGCAATAGGGGCACCGGGGAGCTGTTTTTT	CASNRGTGELFF
-	many	TRBV12-3/TRBV12-4	TRBJ2-1	TGTGCCAGCAGTTTTAGGGACAATGAGCAGTTCTTC	CASSFRDNEQFF
-	many	TRBV6-5	TRBJ1-4	TGTGCCAGCAGTTACCTTTGGGGCGCAACTAATGAAAAACTGTTTTTT	CASSYLWGATNEKLFF
-	few	TRBV7-2	TRBJ2-5	TGTGCCAGCAGCGGCGGGTACAAAGAGACCCAGTACTTC	CASSGGYKETQYF
-	many	TRBV5-1	TRBJ2-5	TGCGCCAGCAGCTTACGCGGCGGACTACCCCAAGAGACCCAGTACTTC	CASSLRGGLPQETQYF
TRBD1	few	TRBV7-2	TRBJ1-2	TGTGCCAGCAGCATTACAGGGGGTTTAGGAGGTGGCTACACCTTC	CASSITGGLGGGYTF
TRBD2	-	TRBV2	TRBJ2-5	TGTGCCAGCAGTGGAGCGGGATACCAAGAGACCCAGTACTTC	CASSGAGYQETQYF
-	many	TRBV7-2	TRBJ2-3	TGTGCCAGCAGCTTAGCCACACCTAAGGATACGCAGTATTTT	CASSLATPKDTQYF
-	few	TRBV30	TRBJ1-5	TGTGCCTGGAGTAACCAGAGCAATCAGCCCCAGCATTTT	CAWSNQSNQPQHF
-	few	TRBV5-1	TRBJ2-3	TGCGCCAGCAGCTTGGGGGTAGCTGAAGATACGCAGTATTTT	CASSLGVAEDTQYF
-	few	TRBV5-5	TRBJ1-2	TGTGCCAGCAGCTTTATAGGAGTTGCCAACTATGGCTACACCTTC	CASSFIGVANYGYTF